This T cell receptor beta chain originates from a study of T cell responses to AZD1222 COVID-19 vaccine. Method: immunoSEQ multiplex PCR; TCRdb's copy keeps in-frame clones and lacks some. The sample holds tens of thousands of clones; over 75% are singletons and the top ten take 15% to 20%. Points from the study as a whole: Two AZD1222 doses significantly raised spike-specific TCR breadth and depth over controls.

This CDR3 is 16 amino acids long. Germline V lookup: CDR1 SGHTA, CDR2 FQGNSA. V gave up 3 bases and J gave up 6 bases, with 19 bases separating them. In the case of this clone: Its antigen remains unidentified.

The TCR comes from an adult in good health. The source material was peripheral blood, sampled on day 0 of AZD1222 vaccination. The chain couples TRBV7-2 to TRBJ2-3, with D maybe TRBD1 (6 bases). The CDR3: CASSFGGRPNVDTQYF. The CDR3 DNA reads as TGTGCCAGCAGCTTTGGGGGCAGGCCGAACGTGGATACGCAGTATTTT.